This T cell receptor (beta chain) emerged from a study of technical replicates of blood from a few donors. The J segment lost 1 base and the V segment lost 8 bases, leaving 7 bases of the junction unmatched. The germline CDR1 and CDR2 sequences are LNHDA and SQIVND (reference sequence). The CDR3 has 15 residues. The method was immunoSEQ multiplex PCR; TCRdb's version includes in-frame clones alone and lacks a portion of them. This sample has roughly 60,000 clones, with about nine tenths found just once. The clonotype comes from a human donor in good health. Some clones in this sample may be carry-over from other donors' samples. The sequenced sample consisted of PBMCs. The chain couples TRBV19 to TRBJ1-1; 10 bases are shared with TRBD1. The CDR3 here is CASYKTGGANTEAFF. For the CDR3, the DNA is TGTGCCAGTTATAAGACAGGGGGCGCGAACACTGAAGCTTTCTTT.